This TCR beta chain is from a study of blood T cell repertoires in COVID-19. The CDR3 sequence is 14 residues long. Trimming removed 7 bases from V and 0 bases from J, with 13 bases in between. Per germline, CDR1 SGHRS and CDR2 YFSETQ. The repertoire was sequenced with immunoSEQ multiplex PCR; TCRdb's copy has only in-frame clones and lacks some. The table records over 250,000 clones, 70% to 90% of them present only once. The receptor was isolated from a woman aged 65 to 85 with acute or convalescent COVID-19. Material: peripheral blood. The chain couples TRBV5-1 to TRBJ1-2; no clear D gene. The CDR3 sequence is CASAAEAANYGYTF. CDR3 nucleotide sequence: TGCGCCAGCGCCGCGGAGGCGGCTAACTATGGCTACACCTTC.